The sequence of this TCR beta chain was determined in a study of early T cells in non-severe SARS-CoV-2 infection. The CDR3 runs 13 residues. Germline loops: CDR1 SQVTM, CDR2 ANQGSEA. The germline V and J ends were trimmed by 6 bases and 3 bases, with 11 bases remaining between them. Study-level points and caveats: Anti-spike CD8 responses were favored in VDJdb matching, and private and CD4 specificities were missed.

To note about this clonotype: What it binds is not known.

Unique molecular identifiers (one per individual cDNA molecule) were attached. TCRdb re-analysed the 5' RACE reads in MiXCR, keeping a single row per CDR3 protein. The table has some 30,000 distinct CDR3 sequences, 9% seen once. The rearrangement links TRBV29-1 to TRBJ1-4, with D unclear. This sequence originates from an adult who was a healthcare worker with PCR-confirmed SARS-CoV-2 infection or an uninfected control (not recorded which). The source material was whole blood. CDR3: CSVTKRANEKLFF. The CDR3 bases are TGCAGCGTGACAAAGAGGGCTAATGAAAAACTGTTTTTT.